Below are 6 T cell receptor beta chains sequenced from a single sample in a study of identical twins listed by TCRdb under 2016. Preparation of the library involved 5' RACE. The listed sequencing device is Illumina HiSeq 2000. Clones were called with MiXCR by TCRdb after fastp trimmed the public reads at Q25, and only in-frame beta chains were retained. Entries are consolidated by CDR3 protein sequence, retaining the most common genes and DNA. The sample table lists more than 1.5 million distinct CDR3 sequences, roughly 35% of them with a count of one. The leading ten clones occupy under 0.35% of the sample. Sequencing input: cord blood. The receptors were gathered from a newborn girl in good health.

The chain employs TRBV24-1 and TRBJ1-1; TRBD1 is a possible D gene (5 bases). The CDR3 loop spans 16 amino acids. The ends were cut back, 0 bases at V and 5 bases at J, with 15 bases in the middle. The germline V gene has CDR1 KGHDR and CDR2 SFDVKD. CDR3 amino acids: CATSDLWGGGGTEAFF. CDR3 DNA: TGTGCCACCAGTGATTTGTGGGGGGGTGGGGGAACTGAAGCTTTCTTT.

This clonotype appeared a few times. The chain joins TRBV7-2 to TRBJ2-3; unclear D gene. The V and J ends lost 0 bases and 0 bases respectively, with 10 bases between them. This CDR3 has 16 amino acids. Germline values: CDR1 SGHTA, CDR2 FQGNSA. CDR3 DNA sequence: TGTGCCAGCAGCTTAGCGGCGGTCACGAGCACAGATACGCAGTATTTT. Protein product: CASSLAAVTSTDTQYF.

The rearrangement joins TRBV12-3 or TRBV12-4 to TRBJ1-2; 8 bases are a match to TRBD1. Trimming at V came to 3 bases and at J to 5 bases, leaving 8 bases not matched to a gene. The CDR3 covers 15 residues. In DNA form, the CDR3 reads TGTGCCAGCAGTTTTAGCCAGGGGGCTGTATATGGCTACACCTTC. Residues: CASSFSQGAVYGYTF.

This clonotype has more than one count but fewer than ten. CDR3: CSARDIQGADDIQYF. CDR3 sequence (DNA): TGCAGTGCTAGAGATATTCAGGGGGCGGACGACATTCAGTACTTC. V and J are TRBV20-1 and TRBJ2-4; 8 bases line up with TRBD1. CDR1 is DFQATT and CDR2 is SNEGSKA in the germline V gene (reference sequence). With 0 bases clipped from V and 8 bases from J, the junction kept 9 bases outside the gene matches. CDR3 length: 15 amino acids.

This clonotype was observed at least ten times. This chain links TRBV12-3 or TRBV12-4 with TRBJ1-2, with D unresolved. The CDR3 is made up of 15 amino acids. The V and J ends lost 6 bases and 1 base respectively, with 15 bases between them. The CDR3 DNA reads TGTGCCAGCAGGCAACTCGGAGAAGTTAACTATGGCTACACCTTC. It yields the protein CASRQLGEVNYGYTF.

V is TRBV4-1 and J is TRBJ1-2, with D unclear. Germline CDR1 reads MGHRA; CDR2 reads YSYEKL. Between the trimmed V and J ends, which lost 4 bases and 0 bases, there was a span of 12 bases. The CDR3 loop spans 15 amino acids. DNA for the CDR3: TGCGCCAGCAGCCCAGAGTGGTTAACTAACTATGGCTACACCTTC. Protein sequence: CASSPEWLTNYGYTF.